The 7 T cell receptor beta chains in this list originate from one sample, sequenced in a study of CD8+CD57+ T cells in acquired aplastic anemia. The template used for profiling TCR beta VDJ and CDR3 was genomic DNA. TCRdb itself ran the reads through MiXCR, one entry per CDR3 protein. The repertoire includes about 210,000 distinct CDR3 sequences, 34% of them detected once, and approximately 1.2% sits in the top ten. Source material: sorted CD4+, CD8+, or CD8+CD57+ T cells (not recorded which) from PBMCs. The origin of the receptors is a human donor in good health, serving as a control.

At least ten counts were recorded for this clonotype. The chain combines TRBV2 with TRBJ1-2; 7 bases match TRBD1. From germline, CDR1 is SNHLY and CDR2 FYNNEI. This CDR3 is 15 amino acids long. After removal of 0 bases from V and 4 bases from J, the junction contained 5 bases not matched to a gene. CDR3 in amino acids: CASSEAPGGSYGYTF. The CDR3 DNA reads TGTGCCAGCAGTGAAGCCCCAGGGGGGAGCTATGGCTACACCTTC.

Note on this clonotype: A much larger clone lies a single base off, so this may be a read error. J is TRBJ1-2 and V is TRBV20-1; D is uncertain. The CDR3 contains 14 residues. Germline V gene sequence: CDR1 DFQATT, CDR2 SNEGSKA (reference sequence). V was trimmed by 0 bases and J by 5 bases, leaving 13 bases between them. The CDR3 DNA is TGCAGTGCTAGAGACGCAGAGGGCGGGTATGGCTACACCTTC. Protein product: CSARDAEGGYGYTF.

This clonotype was counted ten times or more. The chain has TRBV10-3 and TRBJ1-2; TRBD1 matches 7 bases. The CDR3 consists of 14 residues. J was trimmed by 10 bases and V by 7 bases; bases with no gene match: 15. Germline V lookup: CDR1 ENHRY, CDR2 SYGVKD. The CDR3 reads CAIIPDGQESTYTF. CDR3 coding DNA: TGTGCCATCATTCCCGACGGACAGGAATCGACCTACACCTTC.

The chain couples TRBV9 to TRBJ2-1; TRBD2 matches 8 bases. This CDR3 spans 16 amino acids. V trimming: 4 bases; J trimming: 8 bases; junction bases outside the gene matches: 14. CDR1 and CDR2 from the germline V gene are SGDLS and YYNGEE. The CDR3 nucleotides read TGTGCCAGCAGCCTTAGCGGGGAGGATGTAGTGGATGAGCAGTTCTTC. Its protein product is CASSLSGEDVVDEQFF.

This clonotype was seen repeatedly, ten times or more. This chain's CDR3 is CSASVDRGTGELFF. The CDR3 coding sequence is TGCAGTGCTAGTGTCGACAGGGGCACCGGGGAGCTGTTTTTT. This chain joins TRBV20-1 and TRBJ2-2; 8 positions agree with TRBD1. V dropped 3 bases and J dropped 4; count of bases not matched to a gene: 4. CDR1 is DFQATT and CDR2 is SNEGSKA in the germline V gene (reference sequence). The CDR3 runs 14 residues.

For this clonotype: The junction does not match germline at one end; this may be a read error. The chain employs TRBV7-3 and TRBJ1-3; no definite D call. CDR1 is SGHTA and CDR2 is FQGTGA in the germline V gene. There are 15 residues in the CDR3. CDR3 protein: CVSSLGSGYGNTIYF. CDR3 in DNA: TGTGTCAGCAGTTTAGGTTCGGGGTATGGAAACACCATATATTTT.

Ten or more counts support this clonotype. The V gene is TRBV15, the J gene TRBJ1-4, with D unclear. V lost 0 bases and J lost 4, with 9 bases in between. The germline CDR1 and CDR2 sequences are LNHNV and YYDKDF (reference sequence). This CDR3 has 15 amino acids. In DNA, the CDR3 is TGTGCCACCAGCAGAGATCGTTTGAGTAATGAAAAACTGTTTTTT. Translating gives CATSRDRLSNEKLFF.